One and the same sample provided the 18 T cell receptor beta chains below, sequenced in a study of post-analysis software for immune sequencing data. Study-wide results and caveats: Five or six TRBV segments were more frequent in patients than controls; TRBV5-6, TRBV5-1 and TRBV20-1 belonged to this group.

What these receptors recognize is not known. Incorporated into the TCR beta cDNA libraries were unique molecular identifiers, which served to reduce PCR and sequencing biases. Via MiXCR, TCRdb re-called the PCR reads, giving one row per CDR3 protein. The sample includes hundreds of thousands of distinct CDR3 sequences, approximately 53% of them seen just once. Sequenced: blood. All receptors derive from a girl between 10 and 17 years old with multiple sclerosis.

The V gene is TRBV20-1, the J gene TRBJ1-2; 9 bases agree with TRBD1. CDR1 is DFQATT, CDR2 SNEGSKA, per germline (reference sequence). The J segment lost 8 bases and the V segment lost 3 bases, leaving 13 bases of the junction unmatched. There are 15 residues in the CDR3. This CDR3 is CSASRRDREVGGYTF. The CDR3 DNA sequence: TGCAGTGCTAGTCGCCGGGACAGGGAAGTGGGAGGCTACACCTTC.

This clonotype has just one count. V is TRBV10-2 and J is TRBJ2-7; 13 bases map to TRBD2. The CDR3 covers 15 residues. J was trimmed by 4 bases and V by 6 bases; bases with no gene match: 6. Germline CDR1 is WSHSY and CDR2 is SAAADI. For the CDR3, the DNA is TGCGCCAGCAGCTCCGGACTAGCGGGAGAGTACGAGCAGTACTTC. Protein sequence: CASSSGLAGEYEQYF.

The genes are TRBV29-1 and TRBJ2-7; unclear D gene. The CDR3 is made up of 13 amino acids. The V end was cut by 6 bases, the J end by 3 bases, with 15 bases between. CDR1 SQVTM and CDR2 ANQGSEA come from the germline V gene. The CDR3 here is CSVKQPPGYEQYF. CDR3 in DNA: TGCAGCGTGAAACAGCCGCCGGGCTACGAGCAGTACTTC.

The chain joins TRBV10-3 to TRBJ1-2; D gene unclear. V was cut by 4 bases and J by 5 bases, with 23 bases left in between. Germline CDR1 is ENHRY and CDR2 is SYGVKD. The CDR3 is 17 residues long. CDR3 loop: CAISGTGILHEGYGYTF. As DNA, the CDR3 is TGTGCCATCAGTGGCACCGGCATTCTACATGAGGGTTATGGCTACACCTTC.

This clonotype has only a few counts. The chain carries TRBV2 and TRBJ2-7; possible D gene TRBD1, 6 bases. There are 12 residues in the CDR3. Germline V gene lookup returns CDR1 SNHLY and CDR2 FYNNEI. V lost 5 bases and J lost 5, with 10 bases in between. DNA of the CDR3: TGTGCCAGCAGTTATACAGGGAACGAGCAGTACTTC. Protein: CASSYTGNEQYF.

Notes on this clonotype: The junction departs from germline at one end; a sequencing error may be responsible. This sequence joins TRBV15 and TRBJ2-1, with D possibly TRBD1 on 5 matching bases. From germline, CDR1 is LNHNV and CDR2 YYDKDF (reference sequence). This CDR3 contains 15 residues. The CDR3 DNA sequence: TGTGCCACCAGATCAGGGTCCGGACCTTACAATGAGCGGTTCTTC. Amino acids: CATRSGSGPYNERFF.

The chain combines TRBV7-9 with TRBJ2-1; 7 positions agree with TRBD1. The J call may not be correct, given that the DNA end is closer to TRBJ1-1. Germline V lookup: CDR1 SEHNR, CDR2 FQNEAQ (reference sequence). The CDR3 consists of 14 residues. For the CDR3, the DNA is TGTGCCAGCAGCTCGGGACAGAGACTATCTGAAGCTTTCTTT. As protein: CASSSGQRLSEAFF.

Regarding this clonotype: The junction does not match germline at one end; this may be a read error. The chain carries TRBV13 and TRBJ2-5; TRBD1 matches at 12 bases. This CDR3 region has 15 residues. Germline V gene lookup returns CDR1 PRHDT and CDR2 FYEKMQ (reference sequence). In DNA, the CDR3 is TGTGCCAGCATCTTAGGGACAGGGGGCGCCGAGACCCAGTACTTC. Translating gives CASILGTGGAETQYF. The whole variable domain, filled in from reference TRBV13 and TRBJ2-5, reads AAGVIQSPRHLIKEKRETATLKCYPIPRHDTVYWYQQGPGQDPQFLISFYEKMQSDKGSIPDRFSAQQFSDYHSELNMSSLELGDSALYFCASILGTGGAETQYFGPGTRLLVL.

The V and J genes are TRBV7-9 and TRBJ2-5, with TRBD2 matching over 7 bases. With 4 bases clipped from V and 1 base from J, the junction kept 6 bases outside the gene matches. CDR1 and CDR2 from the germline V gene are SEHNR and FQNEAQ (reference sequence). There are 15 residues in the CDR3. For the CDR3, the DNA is TGTGCCAGCAGCTATGGGGGAGGGGCCCAAGAGACCCAGTACTTC. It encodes CASSYGGGAQETQYF.

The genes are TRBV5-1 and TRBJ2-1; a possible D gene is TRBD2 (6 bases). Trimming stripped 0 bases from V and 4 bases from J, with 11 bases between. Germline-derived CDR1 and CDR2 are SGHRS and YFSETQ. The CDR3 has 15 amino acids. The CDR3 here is CASSLDSGHYNEQFF. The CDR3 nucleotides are TGCGCCAGCAGCTTGGATAGCGGCCATTACAATGAGCAGTTCTTC.

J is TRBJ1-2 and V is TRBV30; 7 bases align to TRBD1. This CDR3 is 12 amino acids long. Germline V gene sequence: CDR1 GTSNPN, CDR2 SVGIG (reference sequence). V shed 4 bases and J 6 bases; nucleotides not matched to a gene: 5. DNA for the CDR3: TGTGCCTGGACCAGGACAGGAGATGGCTACACCTTC. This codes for CAWTRTGDGYTF.

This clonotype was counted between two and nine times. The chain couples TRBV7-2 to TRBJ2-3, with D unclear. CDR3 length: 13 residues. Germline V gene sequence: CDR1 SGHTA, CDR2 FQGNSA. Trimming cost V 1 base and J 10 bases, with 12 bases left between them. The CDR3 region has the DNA TGTGCCAGCAGCTTAGAGGCGCTGAGTGCGCAGTATTTT. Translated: CASSLEALSAQYF.

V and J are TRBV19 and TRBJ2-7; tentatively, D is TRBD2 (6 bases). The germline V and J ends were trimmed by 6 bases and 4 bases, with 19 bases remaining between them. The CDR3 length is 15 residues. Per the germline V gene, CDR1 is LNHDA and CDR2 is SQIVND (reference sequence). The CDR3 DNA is TGTGCCAGTAGGCTCCTCGGGGGACCCGGATACGAGCAGTACTTC. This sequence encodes CASRLLGGPGYEQYF.

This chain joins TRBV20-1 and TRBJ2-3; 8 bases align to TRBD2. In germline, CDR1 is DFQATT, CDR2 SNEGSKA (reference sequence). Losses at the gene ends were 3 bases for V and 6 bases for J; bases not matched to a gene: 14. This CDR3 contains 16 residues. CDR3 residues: CSASLLGAGGVDTQYF. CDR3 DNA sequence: TGCAGTGCTAGTCTTCTGGGTGCGGGAGGAGTTGATACGCAGTATTTT.

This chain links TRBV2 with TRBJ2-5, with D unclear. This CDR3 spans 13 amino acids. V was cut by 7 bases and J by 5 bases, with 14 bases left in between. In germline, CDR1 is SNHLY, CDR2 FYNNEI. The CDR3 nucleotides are TGTGCCAGCATGGAATCCCTTCCTGAGACCCAGTACTTC. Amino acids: CASMESLPETQYF. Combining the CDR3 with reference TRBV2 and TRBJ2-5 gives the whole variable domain EPEVTQTPSHQVTQMGQEVILRCVPISNHLYFYWYRQILGQKVEFLVSFYNNEISEKSEIFDDQFSVERPDGSNFTLKIRSTKLEDSAMYFCASMESLPETQYFGPGTRLLVL.

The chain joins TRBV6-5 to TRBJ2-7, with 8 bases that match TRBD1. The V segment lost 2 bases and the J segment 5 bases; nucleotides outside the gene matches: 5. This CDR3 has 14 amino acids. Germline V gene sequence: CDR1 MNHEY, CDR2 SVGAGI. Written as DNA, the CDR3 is TGTGCCAGCAGTTACGGGGACAGGTGGAACGAGCAGTACTTC. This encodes CASSYGDRWNEQYF.

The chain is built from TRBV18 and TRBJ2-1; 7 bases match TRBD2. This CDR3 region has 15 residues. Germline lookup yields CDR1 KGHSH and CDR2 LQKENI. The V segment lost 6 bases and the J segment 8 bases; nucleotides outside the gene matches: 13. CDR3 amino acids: CASSERVAGIHEQFF. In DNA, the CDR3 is TGTGCCAGCTCGGAGCGGGTAGCGGGTATCCATGAGCAGTTCTTC.

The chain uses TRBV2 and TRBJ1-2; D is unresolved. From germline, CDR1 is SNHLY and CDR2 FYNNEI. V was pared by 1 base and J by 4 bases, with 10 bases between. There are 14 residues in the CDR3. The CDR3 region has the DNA TGTGCCAGCAGTGAAGTGGGCAGCGGCTATGGCTACACCTTC. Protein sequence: CASSEVGSGYGYTF.